Following are 25 T cell receptor beta chains from one sample sequenced in a study of OX40 agonist ivuxolimab in advanced cancers. Library preparation employed the immunoSEQ multiplex PCR assay. TCRdb took this table from immuneACCESS and kept in-frame rearrangements with V and J called. Such tables lack part of the clones; where checked against another copy, unresolved V genes explain under half of the gap, and the rest is unexplained. For this sample the table gives some 70,000 clones, of which 91% were detected only once. Together, the top ten hold roughly 2.2% of the sample. Material: CD4+ or CD8+ T cells sorted from blood, obtained in a trial of the OX40 agonist ivuxolimab. These receptors were collected from an adult with an advanced solid tumor such as melanoma, head and neck, liver or kidney cancer.

The chain uses TRBV7-2 and TRBJ1-2, with 7 bases that match TRBD1. Germline V gene data show CDR1 as SGHTA and CDR2 as FQGNSA. The CDR3 runs to 14 residues. V shed 5 bases and J 8 bases; nucleotides not matched to a gene: 11. DNA of the CDR3: TGTGCCAGCAGCCCCGGGACAGTTGGGCTCGGCTACACCTTC. This translates into CASSPGTVGLGYTF.

The chain carries TRBV10-3 and TRBJ2-7; TRBD1 agrees at 7 bases. The CDR3 contains 13 residues. Germline CDR1 ENHRY, CDR2 SYGVKD. Unmatched junction bases numbered 3, after V lost 6 bases and J lost 1 base. The CDR3 here is CAISRDSSYEQYF. CDR3 DNA: TGTGCCATCAGCCGGGACAGTTCCTACGAGCAGTACTTC.

This sequence joins TRBV9 and TRBJ2-7; D tentatively fits TRBD1 or TRBD2 (5 bases each). The CDR3 totals 15 residues. With 3 bases removed from V and 2 bases from J, the gap between germline ends came to 15 bases. Germline loops: CDR1 SGDLS, CDR2 YYNGEE. CDR3 protein: CASSALGTPPYEQYF. In DNA, the CDR3 is TGTGCCAGCAGCGCTTTGGGGACGCCCCCCTACGAGCAGTACTTC.

V gene TRBV7-2 combines with J gene TRBJ1-2, with D maybe TRBD1 (6 bases). V lost 9 bases, J lost 5 bases, and 19 bases lay in between. Germline CDR1 SGHTA, CDR2 FQGNSA. CDR3 length: 14 amino acids. The CDR3 coding sequence is TGTGCCAGTGAAGTACAGGGTCTAGAGTATGGCTACACCTTC. Protein product: CASEVQGLEYGYTF. Combining the CDR3 with reference TRBV7-2 and TRBJ1-2 gives the whole variable domain GAGVSQSPSNKVTEKGKDVELRCDPISGHTALYWYRQSLGQGLEFLIYFQGNSAPDKSGLPSDRFSAERTGGSVSTLTIQRTQQEDSAVYLCASEVQGLEYGYTFGSGTRLTVV.

This clone turned up a few times. The chain recombines TRBV2 with TRBJ2-5; 8 bases align to TRBD2. Germline values: CDR1 SNHLY, CDR2 FYNNEI. The CDR3 has 13 amino acids. The junction had 5 bases not matched to a gene; V was cut back by 6 bases and J by 5 bases. The CDR3 nucleotides are TGTGCCAGCAGGGAGCGGGGGTCGGAGACCCAGTACTTC. Its protein product is CASRERGSETQYF.

This rearrangement joins TRBV5-1 to TRBJ2-5; 7 positions match TRBD2. CDR1 is SGHRS and CDR2 is YFSETQ in the germline V gene. The CDR3 is made up of 12 amino acids. V gave up 2 bases and J gave up 5 bases; unmatched junction bases: 0. DNA for the CDR3: TGCGCCAGCAGCTTCGGGGGGGAGACCCAGTACTTC. This translates into CASSFGGETQYF.

The chain combines TRBV6-5 with TRBJ2-3, with 9 positions matching TRBD1. After removal of 2 bases from V and 5 bases from J, the junction contained 5 bases not matched to a gene. The CDR3 totals 15 residues. The V gene's germline CDR1 is MNHEY and CDR2 SVGAGI. In nucleotides, the CDR3 is TGTGCCAGCAGTTACCTGGGACAGGGAAAAGATACGCAGTATTTT. The encoded protein is CASSYLGQGKDTQYF.

The chain carries TRBV5-1 and TRBJ1-1; 8 bases line up with TRBD1. This CDR3 is built from 16 residues. Germline CDR1 SGHRS, CDR2 YFSETQ. V trimming: 4 bases; J trimming: 3 bases; junction bases outside the gene matches: 11. This CDR3 is CASSPWTGLADTEAFF. The CDR3 DNA follows: TGCGCCAGCAGCCCCTGGACAGGGCTCGCGGACACTGAAGCTTTCTTT. Complete variable domain (other parts from reference TRBV5-1 and TRBJ1-1): KAGVTQTPRYLIKTRGQQVTLSCSPISGHRSVSWYQQTPGQGLQFLFEYFSETQRNKGNFPGRFSGRQFSNSRSEMNVSTLELGDSALYLCASSPWTGLADTEAFFGQGTRLTVV.

The chain couples TRBV7-9 to TRBJ2-7; 9 bases match TRBD1. Trimming at V came to 2 bases and at J to 5 bases, leaving 7 bases not matched to a gene. The CDR3 is 15 residues long. Germline loops: CDR1 SEHNR, CDR2 FQNEAQ (reference sequence). CDR3 protein: CASSLITGGSDEQYF. CDR3 sequence (DNA): TGTGCCAGCAGCTTAATAACAGGGGGCTCGGACGAGCAGTACTTC. The full variable domain, its missing parts supplied by reference TRBV7-9 and TRBJ2-7, is DTGVSQNPRHKITKRGQNVTFRCDPISEHNRLYWYRQTLGQGPEFLTYFQNEAQLEKSRLLSDRFSAERPKGSFSTLEIQRTEQGDSAMYLCASSLITGGSDEQYFGPGTRLTVT.

This clone was observed a single time. The chain recombines TRBV6-4 with TRBJ2-1; 8 bases match TRBD1. J gave up 5 bases and V 6 bases, and 9 bases lay outside the gene matches. Germline-derived CDR1 and CDR2 are MRHNA and SNTAGT. This CDR3 is 15 amino acids long. The CDR3 nucleotides read TGTGCCAGCAGGCTGCTCGGGACAGGAGACAATGAGCAGTTCTTC. Translation gives CASRLLGTGDNEQFF.

V gene TRBV7-9 combines with J gene TRBJ1-4, with a weak D call TRBD1 (6 bases). V was clipped by 2 bases and J by 7 bases, with 14 bases between them. The CDR3 extends over 15 amino acids. Germline CDR1 and CDR2: SEHNR and FQNEAQ (reference sequence). As DNA, the CDR3 is TGTGCCAGCAGCTTAACCAGGGGCGTGGCTGAAAAACTGTTTTTT. Amino acids: CASSLTRGVAEKLFF.

This CDR3 is CATLRRGILGDTQYF. DNA of the CDR3: TGTGCCACCCTACGACGGGGGATCCTCGGGGATACGCAGTATTTT. The V call is TRBV19, the J call TRBJ2-3; D might be TRBD2 (6 bases). This CDR3 is built from 15 residues. Deletions cut 10 bases from V and 6 bases from J, with 23 bases between. CDR1 is LNHDA and CDR2 is SQIVND in the germline V gene (reference sequence). Full variable domain (missing parts from reference TRBV19 and TRBJ2-3): DGGITQSPKYLFRKEGQNVTLSCEQNLNHDAMYWYRQDPGQGLRLIYYSQIVNDFQKGDIAEGYSVSREKKESFPLTVTSAQKNPTAFYLCATLRRGILGDTQYFGPGTRLTVL.

The gene calls are TRBV5-1 and TRBJ2-3, with D possibly matching TRBD2 (6 bases). Germline lookup yields CDR1 SGHRS and CDR2 YFSETQ. Deletions cut 7 bases from V and 0 bases from J, with 9 bases between. This CDR3 comprises 13 residues. The CDR3 nucleotides read TGCGCCAGCTGTAGCGGTAGCACAGATACGCAGTATTTT. Protein: CASCSGSTDTQYF.

The chain has TRBV5-8 and TRBJ2-3; 8 bases match TRBD2. This CDR3 comprises 16 residues. The germline V gene encodes CDR1 SGHTS and CDR2 YDEGEE. V was pared by 0 bases and J by 3 bases, with 6 bases of the junction left unmatched. CDR3 sequence (DNA): TGTGCCAGCAGCTTGGACGGGGGGGGACTAACAGATACGCAGTATTTT. Its translation is CASSLDGGGLTDTQYF.

The rearrangement uses TRBV5-1 and TRBJ1-2; tentatively, D is TRBD1 (6 bases). V was clipped by 0 bases and J by 4 bases, with 10 bases between them. This CDR3 region has 14 residues. The germline V gene has CDR1 SGHRS and CDR2 YFSETQ. CDR3 coding DNA: TGCGCCAGCAGCTTGGTTCGGGGGGCCTATGGCTACACCTTC. It is translated as CASSLVRGAYGYTF.

The J gene is TRBJ1-1, the V gene TRBV28; 8 nucleotides align to TRBD1. V lost 2 bases, J lost 1 base, and 6 bases stayed unmatched. The CDR3 extends over 16 amino acids. Germline CDR1 MDHEN, CDR2 SYDVKM. The CDR3 DNA reads as TGTGCCAGCAGTTTAGAGGGGACAGGAAGGAACACTGAAGCTTTCTTT. It yields the protein CASSLEGTGRNTEAFF.

This clone was observed a few times. Other DNA sequences in this specimen translate into the identical CDR3. The genes are TRBV5-1 and TRBJ2-5; D call uncertain. Looked up from germline, CDR1 is SGHRS and CDR2 is YFSETQ. The CDR3 contains 12 residues. Deletions cut 0 bases from V and 2 bases from J, with 2 bases between. CDR3 amino acids: CASSLGQETQYF. The DNA of the CDR3 is TGCGCCAGCAGCTTGGGACAAGAGACCCAGTACTTC.

V usage is TRBV11-3 and J usage is TRBJ2-4; 7 bases align to TRBD1. Looked up from germline, CDR1 is SGHNT and CDR2 is YENEEA. The CDR3 is 14 residues long. With V trimmed by 1 base and J by 4 bases, 1 base remained unmatched. The CDR3 region is CASSLAGGKNIQYF. The CDR3, as DNA: TGTGCCAGCAGCTTAGCAGGGGGTAAAAACATTCAGTACTTC.

This clone came up once. Germline and junction disagree at one end, which may indicate a read error. This chain uses TRBV11-2 with TRBJ2-1, with 9 bases matching TRBD1. Germline assignment: CDR1 SGHAT and CDR2 FQNNGV. The CDR3 sequence is 13 residues long. CDR3 sequence reads: CASTLQGASEQFF. For the CDR3, the DNA is TGTGCCAGCACCTTACAGGGGGCATCTGAGCAGTTCTTC.

V usage is TRBV6-1 and J usage is TRBJ2-1; D might be TRBD1 or TRBD2, each matching 5 bases. CDR3 length equals 13 residues. Looked up from germline, CDR1 is MNHNS and CDR2 is SASEGT. Trimming took off 1 base at V and 5 bases at J, with 6 bases between the two ends. In nucleotides, the CDR3 is TGTGCCAGCAGTGAAGGGGGGAACAATGAGCAGTTCTTC. Translating it yields CASSEGGNNEQFF.

The chain uses TRBV18 and TRBJ2-5; D remains unclear. Germline CDR1 is KGHSH and CDR2 is LQKENI. V dropped 3 bases and J dropped 0 bases, with 8 bases sitting between them. This CDR3 has 14 residues. This chain's CDR3 is CASSPQRNQETQYF. As DNA, the CDR3 is TGTGCCAGCTCACCTCAAAGGAACCAAGAGACCCAGTACTTC. The full variable domain, with the rest looked up from reference TRBV18 and TRBJ2-5, is NAGVMQNPRHLVRRRGQEARLRCSPMKGHSHVYWYRQLPEEGLKFMVYLQKENIIDESGMPKERFSAEFPKEGPSILRIQQVVRGDSAAYFCASSPQRNQETQYFGPGTRLLVL.

The gene calls are TRBV7-8 and TRBJ2-7, with D maybe TRBD2 (5 bases). The CDR3 covers 13 residues. V was cut by 3 bases and J by 10 bases, with 16 bases left in between. Germline CDR1 is SGHVS and CDR2 is FQNEAQ. The DNA of the CDR3 is TGTGCCAGCAGCTTTAGCCGATCAGGAGGCCAGTACTTC. It is translated as CASSFSRSGGQYF.

This chain connects TRBV27 to TRBJ2-7; 7 bases are shared with TRBD2. The CDR3 length is 13 residues. CDR1 MNHEY and CDR2 SMNVEV come from the germline V gene (reference sequence). Trimming at V came to 6 bases and at J to 8 bases, leaving 10 bases not matched to a gene. The CDR3 loop is CASSGTTPGKQYF. Written as DNA, the CDR3 is TGTGCCAGCAGCGGGACTACTCCGGGGAAGCAGTACTTC.

The V and J genes are TRBV15 and TRBJ2-3; TRBD2 aligns across 8 bases. CDR1 and CDR2 from the germline V gene are LNHNV and YYDKDF (reference sequence). V gave up 0 bases and J gave up 2 bases; unmatched junction bases: 10. The CDR3 covers 18 residues. CDR3 in amino acids: CATSREGSNGRATDTQYF. The DNA of the CDR3 is TGTGCCACCAGCAGAGAAGGGTCCAACGGGAGGGCCACAGATACGCAGTATTTT.

CDR3 amino acids: CASSPRGGRQPQHF. The CDR3 nucleotides are TGCGCCAGCAGCCCCCGTGGGGGCCGGCAGCCCCAGCATTTT. The chain joins TRBV5-1 to TRBJ1-5, with D possibly being TRBD1 (6 bases). From germline, CDR1 is SGHRS and CDR2 YFSETQ. CDR3 length: 14 amino acids. Trimming left V 4 bases short and J 7 bases short, with 15 bases between.